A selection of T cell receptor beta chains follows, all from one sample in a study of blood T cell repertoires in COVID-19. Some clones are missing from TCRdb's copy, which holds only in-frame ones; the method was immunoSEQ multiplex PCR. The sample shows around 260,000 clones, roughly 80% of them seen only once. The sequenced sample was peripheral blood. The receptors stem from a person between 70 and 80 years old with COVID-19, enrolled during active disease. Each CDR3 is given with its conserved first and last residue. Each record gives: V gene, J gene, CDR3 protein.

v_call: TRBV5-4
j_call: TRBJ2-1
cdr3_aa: CASSSQHHRGLNEQFF

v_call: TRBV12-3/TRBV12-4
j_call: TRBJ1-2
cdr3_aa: CASSLEAGGYTF

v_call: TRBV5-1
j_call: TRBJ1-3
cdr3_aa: CASSLEWAAGNTIYF

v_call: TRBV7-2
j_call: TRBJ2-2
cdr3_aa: CASRTTPGATGELFF

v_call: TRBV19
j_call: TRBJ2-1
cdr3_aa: CASSINAAGDEQFF

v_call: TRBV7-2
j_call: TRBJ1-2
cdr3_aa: CASSKGTGLEHGYTF

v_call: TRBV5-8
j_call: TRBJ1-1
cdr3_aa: CASTPGDETEAFF

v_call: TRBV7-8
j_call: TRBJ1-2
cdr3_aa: CASSRRQASYGYTF

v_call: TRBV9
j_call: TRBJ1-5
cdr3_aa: CASSGGLGGNQPQHF

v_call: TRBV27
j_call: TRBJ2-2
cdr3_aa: CASRAGALDTGELFF

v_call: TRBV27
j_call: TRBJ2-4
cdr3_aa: CASSTGTGNIQYF

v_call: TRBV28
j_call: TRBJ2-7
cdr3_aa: CASSGAPGTGRSYEQYF

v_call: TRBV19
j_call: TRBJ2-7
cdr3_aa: CASTRGYEQYF

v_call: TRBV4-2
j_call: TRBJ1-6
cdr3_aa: CASSQEGTAVNSPLHF

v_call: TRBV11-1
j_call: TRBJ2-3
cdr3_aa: CASRRVRTDTQYF

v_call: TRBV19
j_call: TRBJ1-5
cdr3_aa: CASRPRPLGNQPQHF

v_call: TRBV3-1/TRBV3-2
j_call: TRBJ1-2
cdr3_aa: CASSQVTGDYGYTF

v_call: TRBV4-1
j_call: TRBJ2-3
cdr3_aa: CASSQDPSLVTDTQYF

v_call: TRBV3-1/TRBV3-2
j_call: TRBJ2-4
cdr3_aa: CASSQWTSGFQYF

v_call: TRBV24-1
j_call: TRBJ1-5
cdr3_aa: CATSAPGNQPQHF